One and the same sample provided the 7 T cell receptor beta chains below, sequenced in a study of T cell repertoires in ileal Crohn's disease. Generated by immunoSEQ multiplex PCR, the TCRdb table keeps only in-frame clones and is missing some. Of about 2,400 clones listed, 70% to 90% are singletons. This sample's time point: neoterminal ileum biopsy at postoperative endoscopy, about 6 months after surgery. Source material: ileal tissue. These receptors came from an adult with Crohn's disease.

This clone was counted between two and nine times. The rearrangement joins TRBV11-2 to TRBJ1-3, with D perhaps TRBD1 (5 bases). The V gene lost 5 bases and the J gene lost 0 bases, with 11 bases spanning the gap. The germline V gene has CDR1 SGHAT and CDR2 FQNNGV. CDR3 length equals 15 residues. The CDR3 nucleotides read TGTGCCAGCAGCACCTTAGGGGTCTCTGGAAACACCATATATTTT. Amino acids: CASSTLGVSGNTIYF.

This rearrangement joins TRBV6-6 to TRBJ2-7; tentative D call: TRBD2 (6 bases). CDR1 is MNHNY, CDR2 SVGAGI, per germline (reference sequence). V lost 0 bases to trimming and J lost 0 bases, with 12 bases between them. CDR3 length: 16 amino acids. CDR3 sequence: CASSYSGGVSSYEQYF. In DNA, the CDR3 is TGTGCCAGCAGTTACTCGGGCGGGGTTAGCTCCTACGAGCAGTACTTC.

The genes are TRBV28 and TRBJ2-6; a possible D gene is TRBD1 (6 bases). The CDR3 extends over 16 amino acids. Trimming pared 6 bases from V and 4 bases from J, leaving 16 bases between. Germline V CDR1 and CDR2: MDHEN, SYDVKM. The CDR3 spells CASSKIQGYGANVLTF. DNA of the CDR3: TGTGCCAGCAGCAAAATACAGGGTTACGGGGCCAACGTCCTGACTTTC.

The CDR3 nucleotides read TGTGCCAGCAGTGAGTTGGCCTACGAGCAGTACTTC. Translation: CASSELAYEQYF. The chain carries TRBV2 and TRBJ2-7; D uncertain. Trimming took off 3 bases at V and 2 bases at J, with 5 bases between the two ends. Germline assignment: CDR1 SNHLY and CDR2 FYNNEI. The CDR3 length is 12 residues.

The V call is TRBV28, the J call TRBJ1-1; TRBD1 might be the D (6 bases). CDR3 length: 13 amino acids. Deletions cut 7 bases from V and 1 base from J, with 10 bases between. Germline CDR1 MDHEN, CDR2 SYDVKM. Here the CDR3 reads CASIGGANTEAFF. The DNA of the CDR3 is TGTGCCAGCATAGGGGGAGCGAACACTGAAGCTTTCTTT.

This sequence joins TRBV5-1 and TRBJ1-6; D possibly corresponds to TRBD1 (6 bases). Germline CDR1 is SGHRS and CDR2 is YFSETQ. V was clipped by 1 base and J by 0 bases, with 20 bases between them. The CDR3 spans 20 residues. The chain's CDR3 is CASSLFGQMSFPSYNSPLHF. The CDR3, as DNA: TGCGCCAGCAGCTTGTTTGGACAGATGTCCTTCCCCTCCTATAATTCACCCCTCCACTTT. Full variable domain (remainder filled in from reference TRBV5-1 and TRBJ1-6): KAGVTQTPRYLIKTRGQQVTLSCSPISGHRSVSWYQQTPGQGLQFLFEYFSETQRNKGNFPGRFSGRQFSNSRSEMNVSTLELGDSALYLCASSLFGQMSFPSYNSPLHFGNGTRLTVT.

Of note for this clone: At one end the junction does not follow the germline gene, possibly because of a read error. The CDR3 here is CASSPGGNYGYTF. The DNA of the CDR3 is TGTGCCAGCAGCCCCGGGGGTAACTATGGCTACACTTTC. V and J are TRBV4-2 and TRBJ1-2; possibly TRBD1 for D (5 bases). Germline values: CDR1 LGHNA, CDR2 YNFKEQ. This CDR3 is built from 13 residues.